This TCR beta chain was captured in a study of T cell responses to AZD1222 COVID-19 vaccine. This clone was counted a few times. Its antigen is unknown. Sequenced by immunoSEQ multiplex PCR; TCRdb stores in-frame clones only, minus some. The sample includes more than 95,000 clones, more than 70% of them seen just once. The CDR3 totals 16 residues. The ends were cut back, 3 bases at V and 6 bases at J, with 19 bases in the middle. Germline lookup yields CDR1 LNHNV and CDR2 YYDKDF (reference sequence). Study outcomes and limitations: Close to half of all spike-specific TCRs reportedly target regions of the variants that are unmutated. Among AZD1222 vaccinees, only six or seven were seropositive at baseline. Donors, mostly white British, included more females; clonal diversity was possibly underestimated. Sampling captured repertoires only after the peak T cell response.

V usage is TRBV15 and J usage is TRBJ2-3; TRBD2 is a possible D gene (6 bases). The sequences come from peripheral blood, collected on day 0 of AZD1222 vaccination. The origin of this receptor is an adult in good health. The CDR3 DNA reads TGTGCCACCAGCAGCGTTCGGGGGTCTGGGGGGGATACGCAGTATTTT. It translates to CATSSVRGSGGDTQYF.